The T cell receptor beta chain described here comes from a study of shared clonotypes between healthy human individuals (dated by TCRdb to about 2020). Turning to the overall study: A couple of women and a few men aged 18 to 49 years were included in the cohort. For each donor, CD4 naive and CD4 memory were each run on three plates, CD8 naive on two plates, and CD8 memory on one plate. To estimate repertoire size and how much clonotypes are shared between individuals, the study performed deep sequencing of blood TCR repertoires from five healthy adults. To increase sequencing depth and limit assay-specific biases, TCR repertoire library preparation and sequencing were carried out by different laboratories using diverse techniques. Each donor's leukapheresis produced roughly between roughly 0.9 and 9 billion PBMCs. The paper as a whole reports these results and caveats: Across a handful of donors, approximately 5% of naive CD4, more than 3% of naive CD8, 2.3% of memory CD4, and approximately 0.4% of memory CD8 clonotypes were shared. Incomplete sequencing was indicated by rarefaction of sorted-subset datasets, despite the large sequencing depth. Clonotypes shared by all four sorted-subset donors showed higher generation probabilities than non-shared clonotypes. Naive subsets generally had larger estimated clonotype richness than memory subsets did. Because the study included a small number of donors, the genetic and exposure-history diversity represented was limited. Only blood was sampled, and tissue TCR repertoires likely differ from those in blood. Pairwise subsampling indicated that sequencing depth was expected to affect the degree of clonotype sharing among donors.

Using the deep immunoSEQ assay, multiplex PCR amplified TCR CDR3 regions from genomic DNA. Genomic DNA extracted from each cell subset was distributed evenly over all wells of several immunoSEQ 96-well plates, and each plate served as one replicate. For sorted subsets, each replicate PCR was loaded with 150 to 250 ng genomic DNA, equivalent to 25,000 to 35,000 T cell genomes. Purified libraries were measured with a Qubit 3.0 fluorometer, size-checked on a Bioanalyzer 2100, and measured again with the KAPA Library Quantification kit. Every immunoSEQ 96-well plate was sequenced on a separate single-read 150-cycle Illumina NextSeq 550 flow cell. The authors processed their data as follows. Because the immunoSEQ output included only junctional sequences and no quality scores, the filtering could not be the same as the filtering used for full-length reads. Sequences were annotated with PyIR, a Python wrapper for IgBLAST v1.9, using IMGT germline references to assign V/J genes and CDR3. Reads were removed for weak V/J assignments (E-value above 1e-6), missing CDR3, stop codons, out-of-frame junctions, or ambiguous translated residues. V3J clonotypes were defined as sequences sharing the same inferred V gene, J gene, and CDR3 amino acid sequence. The percentage overlap between two repertoires was calculated by dividing the number of shared unique clonotypes by the size of the smaller repertoire. Three approaches were used to assess repertoire richness: RTK rarefaction, the Chao1 estimator, and Recon v2.1 estimates of unobserved clonotypes. OLGA was used to compute generation probabilities for all TCRbeta clonotypes that the gDNA method yielded from several donors. In its TCRdb copy, this immuneACCESS table keeps in-frame sequences only and misses some clones. Where compared with another copy, unresolved V genes explain less than half of these, and the others have no known cause. The V and J calls and clone size were taken over from that table, and D and trimming were inferred from the DNA. The sample table shows more than 2,000,000 clones, and 90% to 95% are seen once. About 0.39% of the sample lies in the top ten.

The donors were healthy, HIV-negative adults with no recently reported acute infections or vaccinations. Every donor was a Caucasian adult residing in Nashville, Tennessee, USA. Magnetic negative selection was used to enrich CD4+ T cells, after which naive cells were positively selected on CD45RA and the negative fraction became the memory subset. After blood collection by leukapheresis, PBMCs were isolated using Ficoll-Histopaque density gradient centrifugation and then cryopreserved in the vapor phase of liquid nitrogen. Purity and quantity of every magnetically sorted T cell population were checked by analytical flow cytometry. From each sorted fraction, genomic DNA was isolated and quantified by UV absorbance on a Nanodrop 2000c. The CDR3 covers 14 residues, taking in both the cysteine and the phenylalanine. Of all the DNA, just the CDR3 is kept, 42 bases in frame from base 1. Looking up the germline V gene (reference sequence) yields CDR1 SEHNR and CDR2 FQNEAQ. Trimming at the junction amounts to 3 bases on V and 7 bases on J, and the germline ends lie 15 bases apart.

For this clone: The specificity of this receptor is unknown. It has no much larger one-base neighbor in the sample; base qualities were not kept.

The chain employs TRBV7-9 and TRBJ1-2; the D gene is not confidently resolved. The source is a man younger than 35 in good health. Some clones in this sample may be carry-over from other donors' samples. The source material was naive CD4+ T cells from PBMCs. The cell subset or site label, read with the paper, signifies: CD45RA+ positively selected. The CDR3 region: CASSFPEAVRGYTF. In nucleotides, the sequence is TGTGCCAGCAGCTTTCCTGAGGCGGTGCGTGGCTACACCTTC.